This T cell receptor (beta chain) originates from a study of T cell responses to AZD1222 COVID-19 vaccine. General study findings and limits: Females outnumbered males among donors, who were mostly white British; clonal diversity was possibly underestimated.

The assay was immunoSEQ multiplex PCR, and TCRdb's table has in-frame clones only and misses some. The sample includes fewer than 150,000 clones, roughly 84% of them seen just once. This clone appeared a few times. The antigen remains unidentified. V was shortened by 4 bases and J by 4 bases, with 7 bases between the two germline ends. The CDR3 totals 12 residues. CDR1 is ENHRY, CDR2 SYGVKD, per germline. Sequences were derived from peripheral blood, sampled on day 0 of AZD1222 vaccination. This TCR was recovered from an adult in good health. The chain carries TRBV10-3 and TRBJ1-1; unclear D gene. CDR3 nucleotides: TGTGCCATCAGTGCGGTCGGCACTGAAGCTTTCTTT. It encodes CAISAVGTEAFF.